The entry below gives a single TCR beta chain sequence along with its context. Its target is unknown. In the PCR, 60 Vbeta and 13 Jbeta primers were used. Clones were read by immunoSEQ multiplex PCR, and TCRdb kept only the in-frame ones, dropping some. The sample has tens of thousands of clones, less than 80% seen once. The donors, nominally healthy at sampling, likely had unrecorded immune exposures. CDR1 and CDR2 from the germline V gene are ENHRY and SYGVKD. V was pared by 4 bases and J by 4 bases, with 6 bases of the junction left unmatched. CDR3 length equals 14 residues. This entry belongs to a study of cytomegalovirus exposure and HLA in healthy donors. Study-level results: Rare TCR sequences dominated, though some public TCRs recurred in many donors. Later genetic work tied a missense DCLRE1C variant to beta-chain V and J trimming.

The rearrangement joins TRBV10-3 to TRBJ2-5, with 7 bases that match TRBD1. Sequencing was done on a sample of PBMCs. This TCR derives from a woman aged 40 to 55 in good health and CMV-seropositive. This CDR3 is CAISGTGLGETQYF. CDR3 nucleotides: TGTGCCATCAGTGGGACAGGTTTGGGAGAGACCCAGTACTTC.